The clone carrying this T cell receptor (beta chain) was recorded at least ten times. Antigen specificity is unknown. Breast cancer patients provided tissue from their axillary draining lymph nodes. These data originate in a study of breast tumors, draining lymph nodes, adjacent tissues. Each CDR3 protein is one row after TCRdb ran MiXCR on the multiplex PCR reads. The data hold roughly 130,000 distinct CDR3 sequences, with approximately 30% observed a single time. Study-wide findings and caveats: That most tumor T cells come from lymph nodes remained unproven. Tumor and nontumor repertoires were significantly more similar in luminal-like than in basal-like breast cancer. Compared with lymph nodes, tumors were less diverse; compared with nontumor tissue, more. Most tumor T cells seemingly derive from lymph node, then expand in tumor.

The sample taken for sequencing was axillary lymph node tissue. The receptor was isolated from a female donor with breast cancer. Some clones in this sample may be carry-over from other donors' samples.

CDR3 residues: CASSVPASGGTTVQFF. The DNA for the CDR3 is TGTGCCAGCAGCGTCCCGGCCAGCGGGGGGACCACCGTGCAGTTCTTC. This chain links TRBV9 with TRBJ2-1, with 9 bases aligning to TRBD2. Per the germline V gene, CDR1 is SGDLS and CDR2 is YYNGEE. There are 16 residues in the CDR3. With 2 bases clipped from V and 12 bases from J, the junction kept 15 bases outside the gene matches.